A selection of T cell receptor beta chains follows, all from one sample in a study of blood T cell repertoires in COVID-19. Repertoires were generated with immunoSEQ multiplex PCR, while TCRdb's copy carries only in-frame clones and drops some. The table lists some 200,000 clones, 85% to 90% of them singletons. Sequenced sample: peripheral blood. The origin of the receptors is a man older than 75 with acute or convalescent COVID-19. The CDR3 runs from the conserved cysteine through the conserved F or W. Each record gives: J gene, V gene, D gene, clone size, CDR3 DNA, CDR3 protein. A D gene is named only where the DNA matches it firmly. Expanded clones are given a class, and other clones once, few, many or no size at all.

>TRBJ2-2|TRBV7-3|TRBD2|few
TGTGCCAGCAGTACGAGCGGGAGGTACACCGGGGAGCTGTTTTTT
CASSTSGRYTGELFF
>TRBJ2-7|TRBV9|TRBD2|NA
TGTGCCAGCAGCCCCCCCGGGGCGGGGGCCTACGAGCAGTACTTC
CASSPPGAGAYEQYF
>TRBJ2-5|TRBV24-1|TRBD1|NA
TGTGCCACCAGTGACCCGCCGAGACAGGGGGGCCAAGAGACCCAGTACTTC
CATSDPPRQGGQETQYF
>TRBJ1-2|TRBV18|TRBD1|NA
TGTGCCAGCTCACCTACAGGGGTCGGGGACTATGGCTACACCTTC
CASSPTGVGDYGYTF
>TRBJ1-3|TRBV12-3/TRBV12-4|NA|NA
TGTGCCAGCAGCATCTCTGGAAACACCATATATTTT
CASSISGNTIYF
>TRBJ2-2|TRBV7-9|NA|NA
TGTGCCAGCAGCTCAAGACTTGGCGGGGAGCTGTTTTTT
CASSSRLGGELFF
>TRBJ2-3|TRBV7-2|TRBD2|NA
TGTGCCAGCAGCTTACGGGGACTAGCGGAGCGCACAGATACGCAGTATTTT
CASSLRGLAERTDTQYF
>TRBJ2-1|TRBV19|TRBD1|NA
TGTGCCAGTAGTTCGACTGACAGGGTCAATGAGCAGTTCTTC
CASSSTDRVNEQFF
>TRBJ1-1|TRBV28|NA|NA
TGTGCCAGCAGTCCTGGGGGGTCGGGCACTGAAGCTTTCTTT
CASSPGGSGTEAFF
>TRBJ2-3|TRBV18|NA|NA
TGTGCCAGCGTCACAGACAGAAGCACAGATACGCAGTATTTT
CASVTDRSTDTQYF
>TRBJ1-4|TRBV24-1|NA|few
TGTGCCACCAGTGATGGACGGACTTATAATGAAAAACTGTTTTTT
CATSDGRTYNEKLFF
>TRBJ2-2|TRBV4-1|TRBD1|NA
TGCGCCAGCAGCCAGCCGGGACAGGGGCGTAACGGGGAGCTGTTTTTT
CASSQPGQGRNGELFF
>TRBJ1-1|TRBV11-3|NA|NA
TGTGCCAGCAGCTTAAGGATCAGACGCGGTCCTACCTCGGAGGCTTTCTTT
CASSLRIRRGPTSEAFF
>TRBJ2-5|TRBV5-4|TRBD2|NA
TGTGCCAGCAGCTTACGACACTCGGGGGGGGAGACCCAGTACTTC
CASSLRHSGGETQYF
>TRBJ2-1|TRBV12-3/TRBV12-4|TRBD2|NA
TGTGCCAGCAGGTCGACTAGCGGGATGTTTACGTTCTTC
CASRSTSGMFTFF
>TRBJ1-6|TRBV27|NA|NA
TGTGCCAGCAGTTTATTTAGGACAGAGAATTCACCCCTCCACTTT
CASSLFRTENSPLHF